This T cell receptor beta chain emerged from a study of shared clonotypes between healthy human individuals (dated by TCRdb to the early 2020s). Notes on the research overall: A few men and two women, aged 18 to 49 years, made up the cohort. Per donor, three plates each were used for CD4 naive and CD4 memory, two for CD8 naive, and one for CD8 memory. To estimate repertoire size and how much clonotypes are shared between individuals, the study performed deep sequencing of blood TCR repertoires from five healthy adults. To increase sequencing depth and limit assay-specific biases, TCR repertoire library preparation and sequencing were carried out by different laboratories using diverse techniques. Leukapheresis yielded between about 0.94 and 8.9 billion PBMCs per donor.

Using the deep immunoSEQ assay, TCR CDR3 regions were amplified from genomic DNA by multiplex PCR. Extracted genomic DNA from each cell subset was spread evenly across all wells of several immunoSEQ 96-well plates, with each plate serving as a replicate. For sorted subsets, each replicate PCR was loaded with around 220 ng genomic DNA, equivalent to 25,000 to 35,000 T cell genomes. Purified libraries were measured with a Qubit 3.0 fluorometer, size-checked on a Bioanalyzer 2100, and measured again with the KAPA Library Quantification kit. Every immunoSEQ 96-well plate was sequenced on a dedicated single-read 150-cycle Illumina NextSeq 550 flow cell. The study's own analysis went as follows. Because the immunoSEQ output included only junctional sequences and no quality scores, the filtering could not be the same as the filtering used for full-length reads. Sequences were annotated with PyIR, a Python wrapper for IgBLAST v1.9, using IMGT germline references to assign V/J genes and CDR3. Reads with weak V/J assignments (E-value above 1e-6), missing CDR3, stop codons, out-of-frame junctions, or ambiguous translated residues were removed. V3J clonotypes were defined as sequences sharing the same inferred V gene, J gene, and CDR3 amino acid sequence. To compute the percentage overlap between repertoires, the number of shared unique clonotypes was divided by the size of the smaller repertoire. RTK rarefaction, the Chao1 estimator, and Recon v2.1 estimates of unobserved clonotypes were used to assess repertoire richness. Generation probabilities for all TCRbeta clonotypes obtained by the gDNA method from a handful of donors were computed using OLGA. The immuneACCESS repertoire file appears here via TCRdb, limited to in-frame rearrangements. These files lack a portion of the clones; in checked studies, under half of the deficit traces to unresolved V genes, and the cause of the others is not known. V and J calls and clone size are those listed in that table; D and trimming were worked out from the DNA. The sample table lists millions of clones, more than 80% of them with a count of one. 0.35% to 0.5% of the sample lies in the top ten.

The donors were healthy, HIV-negative adults with no recently reported acute infections or vaccinations. Every donor was a Caucasian adult living in Nashville, Tennessee, USA. CD4+ T cells were enriched by magnetic negative selection, after which naive cells were positively selected on CD45RA and the negative fraction was taken as the memory subset. After blood collection by leukapheresis, PBMCs were isolated using Ficoll-Histopaque density gradient centrifugation and then cryopreserved in the vapor phase of liquid nitrogen. Analytical flow cytometry was used to check the purity and quantity of each magnetically sorted T cell population. Genomic DNA was isolated from each sorted fraction and quantified by UV absorbance on a Nanodrop 2000c. Worth noting for this clone: Its antigen is unknown. There are no base qualities to consult, and no much larger clone falls within one base.

CDR1 is given as SEHNR and CDR2 as FQNEAQ, both from the germline V gene (reference sequence). The CDR3 spans 14 residues, from the cysteine through the phenylalanine. Only the CDR3 portion is preserved as DNA: 42 bases, with reading frame beginning at the first base. V is shortened by 1 base, J by 5 bases, and the region joining them spans 11 bases. Study-wide conclusions, independent of this receptor: Clonotypes shared by all four sorted-subset donors showed higher generation probabilities than non-shared clonotypes. Pairwise subsampling led to the expectation that sequencing depth would affect the degree of clonotype sharing among donors. Sharing across a few donors was observed for about 5% of naive CD4, under 4% of naive CD8, roughly 2.3% of memory CD4, and roughly 0.43% of memory CD8 clonotypes. Estimated clonotype richness was generally larger for naive than for memory subsets. Because the study included only a small number of donors, the genetic and exposure-history diversity represented was limited. Even with the large sequencing depth, rarefaction of the sorted-subset datasets indicated that sequencing was incomplete. Sampling was restricted to blood, and TCR repertoires in tissue are likely to differ from TCR repertoires in blood.

The sequencing input was naive CD4+ T cells from PBMCs. The cell subset or site label, read with the paper, signifies: CD45RA+ positively selected. The chain employs TRBV7-9 and TRBJ2-5; the D gene remains uncertain. This clonotype originated in a young man in good health. Some clones in this sample may be carry-over from other donors' samples. CDR3 protein: CASSLVGLWETQYF. The DNA reads as follows: TGTGCCAGCAGCTTAGTTGGTTTATGGGAGACCCAGTACTTC. The CDR3 plus the reference TRBV7-9 and TRBJ2-5 genes for the other parts give the full variable domain: DTGVSQNPRHKITKRGQNVTFRCDPISEHNRLYWYRQTLGQGPEFLTYFQNEAQLEKSRLLSDRFSAERPKGSFSTLEIQRTEQGDSAMYLCASSLVGLWETQYFGPGTRLLVL.